This is a list of T cell receptor beta chains from one sample in a study of blood T cell repertoires in COVID-19. Sequenced by immunoSEQ multiplex PCR; TCRdb stores in-frame clones only, minus some. Found here are tens of thousands of clones, roughly 90% of them singletons; the top ten hold less than 3.5%. Sequenced material: peripheral blood. The receptor source for this set is a woman in her 50s with active or convalescent COVID-19. The CDR3 runs from the conserved cysteine through the conserved F or W. The order of the fields is D gene, clone size, J gene, V gene, CDR3 protein, CDR3 DNA. A D gene is named only where the DNA matches it firmly. The listing skips clone size in some rows; elsewhere it reads once, few, many or a size class.

>-|-|TRBJ1-2|TRBV7-8
CASNKGGATYGYTF
TGTGCCAGCAACAAAGGGGGGGCGACCTATGGCTACACCTTC
>TRBD1|once|TRBJ2-3|TRBV19
CASSTDHGTGISTDTQYF
TGTGCCAGTAGTACCGATCACGGGACAGGGATTAGCACAGATACGCAGTATTTT
>-|-|TRBJ2-1|TRBV24-1
CATSDPRRDYNEQFF
TGTGCCACCAGTGATCCCCGCCGGGATTACAATGAGCAGTTCTTC
>-|-|TRBJ2-2|TRBV4-3
CASSQVTGVGTGELFF
TGCGCCAGCAGCCAAGTTACCGGGGTCGGCACCGGGGAGCTGTTTTTT
>TRBD2|once|TRBJ2-3|TRBV9
CASSVGLAGVSDTQYF
TGTGCCAGCAGCGTAGGCCTAGCGGGGGTGTCGGATACGCAGTATTTT
>TRBD1|-|TRBJ2-5|TRBV18
CASSLDRGQETQYF
TGTGCCAGCTCACTGGACAGGGGGCAGGAGACCCAGTACTTC
>TRBD1|-|TRBJ2-1|TRBV10-3
CAISGGGQGDNEQFF
TGTGCCATCAGCGGAGGGGGACAGGGGGACAATGAGCAGTTCTTC
>TRBD2|-|TRBJ2-1|TRBV7-6
CASSSTSGGSYNEQFF
TGTGCCAGCAGCTCGACTAGCGGGGGTTCCTACAATGAGCAGTTCTTC
>-|few|TRBJ1-2|TRBV10-3
CAISGDPGATPNYGYTF
TGTGCCATCAGTGGGGACCCAGGGGCAACGCCTAACTATGGCTACACCTTC
>-|-|TRBJ1-6|TRBV4-3
CASSQDSTANNSPLHF
TGCGCCAGCAGCCAAGATTCGACAGCGAATAATTCACCCCTCCACTTT
>TRBD1|-|TRBJ2-1|TRBV5-1
CASSLRDSPLNEQFF
TGCGCCAGCAGCCTCCGGGACAGTCCCCTCAATGAGCAGTTCTTC
>-|-|TRBJ1-1|TRBV5-1
CASSLDGGETEAFF
TGCGCCAGCAGCCTGGACGGGGGGGAGACTGAAGCTTTCTTT
>TRBD2|once|TRBJ2-1|TRBV3-1/TRBV3-2
CASSPSGGAAEQFF
TGTGCCAGCAGCCCTAGCGGGGGGGCGGCTGAGCAGTTCTTC
>-|few|TRBJ1-3|TRBV6-5
CASSYSGQSYGNTIYF
TGTGCCAGCAGTTACTCTGGGCAGTCCTATGGAAACACCATATATTTT
>TRBD1|-|TRBJ2-7|TRBV2
CASGTGSHEQYF
TGTGCCAGTGGGACAGGGAGTCACGAGCAGTACTTC
>-|-|TRBJ2-4|TRBV18
CASSPNRGGKNIQYF
TGTGCCAGCTCCCCCAACAGGGGAGGCAAAAACATTCAGTACTTC
>-|once|TRBJ1-2|TRBV9
CASSDGETNYGYTF
TGTGCCAGCAGCGACGGGGAAACTAACTATGGCTACACCTTC
>-|-|TRBJ1-5|TRBV7-2
CASSLANPGQSLYQPQHF
TGTGCCAGCAGCTTAGCTAACCCCGGACAATCACTCTATCAGCCCCAGCATTTT
>TRBD2|-|TRBJ2-7|TRBV5-6
CASSLGEGFDEQYF
TGTGCCAGCAGCTTGGGGGAGGGCTTCGACGAGCAGTACTTC